Listed below are T cell receptor beta chains from one sample, sequenced in a study of blood T cell repertoires in COVID-19. The table came from immunoSEQ multiplex PCR; TCRdb's copy has only in-frame clones and leaves some out. The sample comprises approximately 230,000 clones, about 80% of which are singletons, and about 8.1% rests with the top ten. Sequences were obtained from peripheral blood. The receptors shown here come from an elderly man with acute or convalescent COVID-19. The CDR3 runs from the conserved cysteine through the conserved F or W. The order of the fields is CDR3 protein, CDR3 DNA, V gene, clone size, CDR3 length, J gene, D gene. D genes are given only for firm matches. Clone size is shown for a subset of rows, as once, few, many or a class of expanded clone.

CASSSGAGANVLTF TGTGCCAGCAGTTCAGGGGCAGGGGCCAACGTCCTGACTTTC TRBV6-6 . 14 TRBJ2-6 .
CASSYGNLAFNEQFF TGTGCCAGCAGTTACGGGAACCTAGCGTTCAATGAGCAGTTCTTC TRBV6-2/TRBV6-3 . 15 TRBJ2-1 .
CASSEAGLAHTEAFF TGTGCCAGCAGTGAAGCGGGGTTAGCGCACACTGAAGCTTTCTTT TRBV2 . 15 TRBJ1-1 .
CASSPRDSYQPQHF TGTGCCAGTAGCCCAAGGGACAGTTATCAGCCCCAGCATTTT TRBV19 . 14 TRBJ1-5 TRBD1
CASSQDARQGPRSAFF TGTGCCAGCAGCCAAGATGCCCGACAGGGGCCCAGGTCAGCTTTCTTT TRBV4-2 . 16 TRBJ1-1 TRBD1
CASSSRGNTEAFF TGCGCCAGCAGCTCCAGAGGGAACACTGAAGCTTTCTTT TRBV5-1 . 13 TRBJ1-1 .
CATGQGTTDTQYF TGTGCCACGGGACAGGGGACGACAGATACGCAGTATTTT TRBV7-9 . 13 TRBJ2-3 TRBD1
CASGLYWGHPVYGYTF TGTGCTAGTGGTTTGTATTGGGGACACCCGGTCTATGGCTACACCTTC TRBV12-5 . 16 TRBJ1-2 .
CASSAPSSRGDTQYF TGTGCCAGTAGTGCCCCAAGTAGCAGGGGGGATACGCAGTATTTT TRBV19 . 15 TRBJ2-3 TRBD1
CASSEVPIPSTDTQYF TGTGCCAGCAGTGAAGTCCCTATTCCTAGCACAGATACGCAGTATTTT TRBV2 . 16 TRBJ2-3 .
CASSPRLAGEVTGELFF TGTGCCAGCAGCCCCAGACTAGCGGGAGAGGTCACCGGGGAGCTGTTTTTT TRBV9 . 17 TRBJ2-2 TRBD2
CATHYFTWDRVINEQFF TGTGCCACCCATTACTTTACCTGGGACAGGGTAATCAATGAGCAGTTCTTC TRBV21-1 once 17 TRBJ2-1 .
CASSLRGRGGEQYF TGTGCCAGCAGCTTAAGGGGGAGGGGCGGCGAGCAGTACTTC TRBV7-9 . 14 TRBJ2-7 .
CASSPGTGSSYNEQFF TGTGCCAGCAGCCCCGGGACAGGGAGCTCCTACAATGAGCAGTTCTTC TRBV7-9 few 16 TRBJ2-1 TRBD1
CAWSELAGGFQETQYF TGTGCCTGGAGTGAACTAGCGGGAGGGTTCCAAGAGACCCAGTACTTC TRBV30 . 16 TRBJ2-5 TRBD2
CASRPTGLSNSPLHF TGTGCCAGCAGGCCTACGGGACTATCTAATTCACCCCTCCACTTT TRBV28 . 15 TRBJ1-6 .
CASSSTGTERYEQYF TGTGCCAGCTCATCAACAGGGACCGAACGTTACGAGCAGTACTTC TRBV18 once 15 TRBJ2-7 .
CSVDSPGANVLTF TGCAGCGTTGACTCTCCCGGGGCCAACGTCCTGACTTTC TRBV29-1 . 13 TRBJ2-6 .
CASSSTGGNQPQHF TGTGCCAGCAGTTCAACAGGGGGGAATCAGCCCCAGCATTTT TRBV2 . 14 TRBJ1-5 TRBD1
CASSPIRTGGFGTTNEKLFF TGTGCCAGCAGTCCCATCAGGACAGGGGGTTTCGGTACAACTAATGAAAAACTGTTTTTT TRBV6-6 . 20 TRBJ1-4 TRBD1
CASRFHGTWGQPQHF TGTGCCAGCCGGTTCCACGGGACTTGGGGTCAGCCCCAGCATTTT TRBV2 . 15 TRBJ1-5 .
CASSYPLTDNTEAFF TGTGCCAGCAGTTACCCCTTGACAGATAACACTGAAGCTTTCTTT TRBV6-6 . 15 TRBJ1-1 .
CSARQADTQYF TGCAGTGCTCGACAGGCAGATACGCAGTATTTT TRBV20-1 once 11 TRBJ2-3 .
CASRPHGGADTQYF TGTGCCAGCAGACCCCATGGCGGAGCAGATACGCAGTATTTT TRBV6-1 . 14 TRBJ2-3 .
CASSANTAAKANEKLFF TGTGCCAGCTCCGCAAACACAGCCGCCAAAGCCAATGAAAAACTGTTTTTT TRBV18 . 17 TRBJ1-4 .
CASSSNRGSSYEQYF TGTGCCAGCAGCTCAAACAGGGGGTCCTCCTACGAGCAGTACTTC TRBV11-2 . 15 TRBJ2-7 TRBD1
CASSRGQGSYQPQHF TGTGCCAGTAGTAGAGGACAGGGGTCCTATCAGCCCCAGCATTTT TRBV19 . 15 TRBJ1-5 TRBD1
CASSPPQGPPYEQYF TGCGCCAGCAGCCCCCCGCAGGGGCCCCCCTACGAGCAGTACTTC TRBV4-1 . 15 TRBJ2-7 .
CASRAQGLIGAGELFF TGTGCCAGCAGGGCCCAGGGGCTAATCGGGGCCGGGGAGCTGTTTTTT TRBV27 . 16 TRBJ2-2 .
CASSGRGRYTF TGTGCCAGTAGTGGCAGGGGGCGTTACACCTTC TRBV19 once 11 TRBJ1-2 TRBD1
CASSQPKGGSTEAFF TGTGCCAGCAGTCAGCCTAAAGGGGGCTCGACTGAAGCTTTCTTT TRBV28 . 15 TRBJ1-1 TRBD1
CASSLQGPSYGYTF TGTGCCAGCAGTTTACAGGGGCCAAGCTATGGCTACACCTTC TRBV2 . 14 TRBJ1-2 TRBD1
CASSFGQGAPRYF . TRBV5-6 . 13 TRBJ2-7 .
CASSDWDWSYEQYF TGTGCCAGCAGTGACTGGGACTGGTCCTACGAGCAGTACTTC TRBV2 . 14 TRBJ2-7 .
CASSSQRGPQHF TGTGCCAGCAGCTCACAAAGGGGGCCCCAGCATTTT TRBV3-1/TRBV3-2 . 12 TRBJ1-5 .
CASSFQGVVGTEAFF TGCGCCAGCAGCTTCCAGGGGGTAGTAGGGACTGAAGCTTTCTTT TRBV5-1 . 15 TRBJ1-1 TRBD1
CASSQGAGVLVGYTF TGTGCCAGCAGCCAAGGTGCAGGGGTCCTAGTCGGCTACACCTTC TRBV3-1/TRBV3-2 . 15 TRBJ1-2 .
CASRPGGGRNQPQHF TGTGCCAGCAGGCCCGGGGGGGGGCGGAATCAGCCCCAGCATTTT TRBV28 once 15 TRBJ1-5 .
CASSPRGGSNQPQHF TGTGCCAGTAGCCCCCGAGGGGGAAGCAATCAGCCCCAGCATTTT TRBV19 . 15 TRBJ1-5 .
CASSPRGWRGAAIGSPLHF TGTGCCAGCAGCCCCCGAGGTTGGAGGGGCGCGGCGATAGGCTCACCCCTCCACTTT TRBV7-2 . 19 TRBJ1-6 .
CASSVGGRSGRTNEQFF TGTGCCAGCAGCGTAGGTGGGAGGAGCGGGAGAACCAATGAGCAGTTCTTC TRBV9 few 17 TRBJ2-1 TRBD2
CATKGVRQGNSNQPQHF TGTGCCACTAAAGGGGTACGACAGGGGAATAGCAATCAGCCCCAGCATTTT TRBV19 . 17 TRBJ1-5 TRBD1
CASSSTETGNTGELFF TGTGCCAGCAGTTCGACCGAGACAGGGAACACCGGGGAGCTGTTTTTT TRBV28 . 16 TRBJ2-2 .
CASRNQGNYGYTF TGTGCCAGCAGAAATCAGGGGAACTATGGCTACACCTTC TRBV28 . 13 TRBJ1-2 .
CATSEAGGGGYGYTF TGTGCCACCAGTGAAGCCGGGGGCGGGGGCTATGGCTACACCTTC TRBV24-1 . 15 TRBJ1-2 .
CASSPPGEPGYGYTF TGTGCCAGCAGCCCGCCTGGGGAGCCCGGCTATGGCTACACCTTC TRBV7-9 . 15 TRBJ1-2 .
CASSLWTGGTEAFF TGCGCCAGCAGCTTGTGGACAGGGGGCACTGAAGCTTTCTTT TRBV5-1 . 14 TRBJ1-1 TRBD1
CASSPAGGGETQYF TGTGCCAGCTCACCAGCGGGAGGGGGAGAGACCCAGTACTTC TRBV18 few 14 TRBJ2-5 TRBD2
CASRPTGLAKNIQYF TGTGCCAGCAGACCAACAGGTTTAGCCAAAAACATTCAGTACTTC TRBV27 . 15 TRBJ2-4 .
CATLIGRSSYEQYF TGTGCCACCCTGATCGGGAGGTCGTCCTACGAGCAGTACTTC TRBV24-1 . 14 TRBJ2-7 TRBD2
CASSLGAGWNYGYTF TGTGCCAGCAGCCTCGGCGCAGGGTGGAACTATGGCTACACCTTC TRBV4-2 many 15 TRBJ1-2 .
CASRRAGVNNSPLHF TGTGCCAGCAGGAGGGCAGGGGTAAACAATTCACCCCTCCACTTT TRBV5-4 . 15 TRBJ1-6 .
CATSDPAVSSYNEQFF TGTGCCACCAGTGACCCAGCGGTAAGCTCCTACAATGAGCAGTTCTTC TRBV24-1 . 16 TRBJ2-1 .